Shown below are 16 T cell receptor beta chains from a single sample sequenced in a study of cytomegalovirus exposure and HLA in healthy donors. This PCR relied on a set of 60 Vbeta primers and 13 Jbeta primers. Profiled with immunoSEQ multiplex PCR; TCRdb holds only in-frame clones, not every one. This sample has about 160,000 clones, with 77% found just once. The sample consisted of PBMCs. The receptors derive from a man aged 25 to 40 in good health and CMV-seropositive.

This rearrangement joins TRBV7-9 to TRBJ2-7; no definite D call. Trimming cost V 4 bases and J 0 bases, with 7 bases left between them. This CDR3 spans 13 amino acids. Germline loops: CDR1 SEHNR, CDR2 FQNEAQ (reference sequence). The CDR3 region has the DNA TGTGCCAGCAGCTCGCCGGGCTCCTACGAGCAGTACTTC. Protein sequence: CASSSPGSYEQYF. Using reference TRBV7-9 and TRBJ2-7 for the parts outside the CDR3, the full variable domain is DTGVSQNPRHKITKRGQNVTFRCDPISEHNRLYWYRQTLGQGPEFLTYFQNEAQLEKSRLLSDRFSAERPKGSFSTLEIQRTEQGDSAMYLCASSSPGSYEQYFGPGTRLTVT.

The gene calls are TRBV7-3 and TRBJ2-1, with TRBD2 matching over 11 bases. V was pared by 5 bases and J by 9 bases, with 12 bases of the junction left unmatched. CDR3 length equals 16 residues. Germline loops: CDR1 SGHTA, CDR2 FQGTGA. The CDR3 sequence: CASSLDLAGGVGEQFF. The CDR3 DNA sequence: TGTGCCAGCAGCCTCGATCTAGCGGGGGGAGTCGGTGAGCAGTTCTTC. The full variable domain, completed using reference TRBV7-3 and TRBJ2-1, is GAGVSQTPSNKVTEKGKYVELRCDPISGHTALYWYRQSLGQGPEFLIYFQGTGAADDSGLPNDRFFAVRPEGSVSTLKIQRTERGDSAVYLCASSLDLAGGVGEQFFGPGTRLTVL.

V usage is TRBV5-1 and J usage is TRBJ1-1; TRBD1 might be the D (5 bases). Germline-derived CDR1 and CDR2 are SGHRS and YFSETQ. V was clipped by 4 bases and J by 3 bases, with 13 bases between them. CDR3 length: 14 residues. The CDR3 here is CASSGGVGDTEAFF. DNA for the CDR3: TGCGCCAGCAGCGGGGGGGTGGGGGACACTGAAGCTTTCTTT.

The rearrangement links TRBV10-3 to TRBJ2-7; TRBD1 matches at 9 bases. Germline CDR1 and CDR2: ENHRY and SYGVKD. The ends lost 4 bases at V and 5 bases at J; junction bases unmatched: 6. The CDR3 spans 14 residues. CDR3 nucleotide sequence: TGTGCCATCAGTGGGGGTGGGACAGGGCACGAGCAGTACTTC. This encodes CAISGGGTGHEQYF.

This clone has a handful of counts. V and J are TRBV10-2 and TRBJ1-1; 9 bases match TRBD1. Germline CDR1 is WSHSY and CDR2 is SAAADI. CDR3 size: 12 residues. With V trimmed by 5 bases and J by 8 bases, 3 bases remained unmatched. The CDR3 region has the DNA TGCGCCAGCAGTTACGGACAGGGGGAAGCTTTCTTT. It specifies CASSYGQGEAFF.

V gene TRBV9 combines with J gene TRBJ2-5; D gene unclear. This CDR3 is 12 amino acids long. V lost 1 base and J 5 bases, leaving 6 bases between the germline ends. The V gene's germline CDR1 is SGDLS and CDR2 YYNGEE. CDR3 nucleotide sequence: TGTGCCAGCAGCGTATCAGGCGAGACCCAGTACTTC. Translating gives CASSVSGETQYF.

The chain carries TRBV6-4 and TRBJ1-6; no clear D. The CDR3 has 17 amino acids. The germline gives CDR1 MRHNA, CDR2 SNTAGT. Trimming pared 0 bases from V and 4 bases from J, leaving 13 bases between. The CDR3 nucleotides read TGTGCCAGCAGTGACTCGAGTCGCGGTAGTTATAATTCACCCCTCCACTTT. Residues: CASSDSSRGSYNSPLHF.

The CDR3 coding sequence is TGTGCCAGCAGCTCTCTGGAGTGGTCGGAGCAGTTCTTC. It codes for CASSSLEWSEQFF. This rearrangement joins TRBV7-9 to TRBJ2-1, with D unresolved. CDR3 length: 13 amino acids. Germline CDR1 is SEHNR and CDR2 is FQNEAQ (reference sequence). V was shortened by 4 bases and J by 10 bases, with 14 bases between the two germline ends.

The V gene is TRBV19, the J gene TRBJ2-3; D not resolved. Trimming pared 4 bases from V and 2 bases from J, leaving 10 bases between. There are 14 residues in the CDR3. Looked up from germline, CDR1 is LNHDA and CDR2 is SQIVND (reference sequence). The CDR3 protein is CASSRVTATDTQYF. In DNA form, the CDR3 reads TGTGCCAGTAGTAGGGTAACAGCCACAGATACGCAGTATTTT.

This chain connects TRBV18 to TRBJ2-7; 11 nucleotides align to TRBD1. The CDR3 consists of 15 residues. Germline CDR1 reads KGHSH; CDR2 reads LQKENI. V shed 6 bases, J shed 7 bases, and the junction held 11 bases outside the gene matches. CDR3 sequence (DNA): TGTGCCAGCTCGCCGAAGGACAGGGGGCCGGGGGAGCAGTACTTC. Residues: CASSPKDRGPGEQYF.

This rearrangement joins TRBV9 to TRBJ1-3; no definite D call. This CDR3 comprises 16 residues. CDR1 is SGDLS and CDR2 is YYNGEE in the germline V gene. V gave up 0 bases and J gave up 0 bases, with 10 bases separating them. The CDR3 loop is CASSVEAADSGNTIYF. The CDR3 bases are TGTGCCAGCAGCGTAGAGGCGGCCGACTCTGGAAACACCATATATTTT.

V gene TRBV7-2 combines with J gene TRBJ1-4; D might be TRBD1 (5 bases). Per the germline V gene, CDR1 is SGHTA and CDR2 is FQGNSA. The CDR3 is made up of 13 amino acids. Trimming pared 1 base from V and 8 bases from J, leaving 8 bases between. The CDR3 coding sequence is TGTGCCAGCAGCTTAGATTGGACAGAAAAACTGTTTTTT. It translates to CASSLDWTEKLFF. The variable domain in full, with the rest retrieved from reference TRBV7-2 and TRBJ1-4, is GAGVSQSPSNKVTEKGKDVELRCDPISGHTALYWYRQSLGQGLEFLIYFQGNSAPDKSGLPSDRFSAERTGGSVSTLTIQRTQQEDSAVYLCASSLDWTEKLFFGSGTQLSVL.

This clone was recorded only once. The V call is TRBV12-5, the J call TRBJ2-7; TRBD1 aligns across 8 bases. CDR1 LGHNT and CDR2 FRNRAP come from the germline V gene. The CDR3 sequence is 11 residues long. The CDR3 DNA is TGTGCAAGGACAGGGACCTACGAGCAGTACTTC. It encodes CARTGTYEQYF.

This clone came up once. This chain joins TRBV29-1 and TRBJ2-3; 8 bases map to TRBD2. This CDR3 region has 15 residues. Germline-derived CDR1 and CDR2 are SQVTM and ANQGSEA. V shed 6 bases and J 0 bases; nucleotides not matched to a gene: 8. The DNA for the CDR3 is TGCAGCGTACACGATAGCGGGGATAGCACAGATACGCAGTATTTT. Translating it yields CSVHDSGDSTDTQYF.

CDR3 sequence: CASSPQTGDYGYTF. The CDR3 DNA reads TGTGCCAGCTCACCCCAGACAGGGGACTATGGCTACACCTTC. The J gene is TRBJ1-2, the V gene TRBV18; 8 bases match TRBD1. Trimming took 3 bases from V and 3 from J; bases not matched to a gene: 3. In germline, CDR1 is KGHSH, CDR2 LQKENI. CDR3 length equals 14 residues. Complete variable domain (other parts from reference TRBV18 and TRBJ1-2): NAGVMQNPRHLVRRRGQEARLRCSPMKGHSHVYWYRQLPEEGLKFMVYLQKENIIDESGMPKERFSAEFPKEGPSILRIQQVVRGDSAAYFCASSPQTGDYGYTFGSGTRLTVV.

The genes are TRBV4-1 and TRBJ2-7, with 10 bases identical to TRBD1. Losses at the gene ends were 1 base for V and 3 bases for J; bases not matched to a gene: 6. The V gene's germline CDR1 is MGHRA and CDR2 YSYEKL. The CDR3 has 16 residues. CDR3 residues: CASSQGKDRGGYEQYF. The CDR3, as DNA: TGCGCCAGCAGCCAAGGGAAGGACAGGGGGGGCTACGAGCAGTACTTC.